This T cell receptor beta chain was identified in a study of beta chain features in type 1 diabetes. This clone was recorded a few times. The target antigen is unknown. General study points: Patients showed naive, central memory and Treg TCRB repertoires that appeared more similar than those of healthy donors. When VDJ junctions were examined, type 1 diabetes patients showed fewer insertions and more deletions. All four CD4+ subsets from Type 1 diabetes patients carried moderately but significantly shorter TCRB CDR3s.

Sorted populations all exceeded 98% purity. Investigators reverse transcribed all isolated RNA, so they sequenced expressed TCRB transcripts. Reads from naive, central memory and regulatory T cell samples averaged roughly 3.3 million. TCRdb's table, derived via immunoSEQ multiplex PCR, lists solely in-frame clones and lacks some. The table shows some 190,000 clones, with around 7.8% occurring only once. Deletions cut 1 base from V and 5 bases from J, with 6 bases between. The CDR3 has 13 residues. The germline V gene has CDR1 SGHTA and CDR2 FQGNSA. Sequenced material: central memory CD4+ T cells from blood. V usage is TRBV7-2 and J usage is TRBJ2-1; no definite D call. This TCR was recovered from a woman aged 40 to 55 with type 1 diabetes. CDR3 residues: CASSLGRNNEQFF. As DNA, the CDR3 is TGTGCCAGCAGCTTAGGCAGAAACAATGAGCAGTTCTTC.